This T cell receptor (beta chain) was profiled in a study of T cell changes during pregnancy in multiple sclerosis. Assay used: immunoSEQ multiplex PCR; TCRdb lists only in-frame clones, some missing. The sample yields some 94,000 clones, 92% seen once. The receptor comes from a female donor with multiple sclerosis, enrolled in a pregnancy study. This specimen was peripheral blood, taken in the first trimester of pregnancy.

CDR3 sequence (DNA): TGTGCCTGGAGGAATTGGAGGGTATCGGATGGCTACACCTTC. This encodes CAWRNWRVSDGYTF. J is TRBJ1-2 and V is TRBV30, with D uncertain. V shed 3 bases and J shed 6 bases, with 17 bases lying between them. This CDR3 contains 14 residues. The germline gives CDR1 GTSNPN, CDR2 SVGIG (reference sequence).